This passage covers 8 T cell receptor beta chains from one sample sequenced in a study of identical twins. MiXCR, run by TCRdb on the 5' RACE reads, gives a single entry per CDR3 protein. The sample contains about 890,000 distinct CDR3 sequences, 12% of which appear only once. The data were also submitted as part of a second study, on yellow fever vaccine responses in identical twins.

Sequencing input: PBMCs. These receptors were obtained from a woman under 30 in good health.

The V and J genes are TRBV27 and TRBJ2-3; D call uncertain. The CDR3 consists of 16 residues. Germline loops: CDR1 MNHEY, CDR2 SMNVEV (reference sequence). Trimming pared 3 bases from V and 2 bases from J, leaving 15 bases between. The CDR3: CASSFGRKIDTDTQYF. Written as DNA, the CDR3 is TGTGCCAGCAGTTTCGGCAGAAAAATAGACACAGATACGCAGTATTTT.

The chain uses TRBV5-6 and TRBJ2-7; 12 bases match TRBD1. V gave up 2 bases and J gave up 7 bases; unmatched junction bases: 4. Per germline, CDR1 SGHDT and CDR2 YYEEEE. CDR3 length equals 14 residues. CDR3 in DNA: TGTGCCAGCAGCTTCGGGACAGGGGGCATAGAGCAGTACGTC. Translated: CASSFGTGGIEQYV.

V and J are TRBV20-1 and TRBJ2-3; D is unresolved. This CDR3 has 13 residues. The germline V gene encodes CDR1 DFQATT and CDR2 SNEGSKA (reference sequence). V lost 2 bases, J lost 1 base, and 7 bases lay in between. CDR3 sequence: CSARFGRTDTQYF. The CDR3 DNA follows: TGCAGTGCTAGATTCGGCCGCACAGATACGCAGTATTTT.

This clonotype was seen more than once but under ten times. The gene calls are TRBV24-1 and TRBJ2-5; D is possibly TRBD1 (5 bases). V shed 5 bases and J shed 1 base, with 19 bases lying between them. CDR1 KGHDR and CDR2 SFDVKD come from the germline V gene. This CDR3 has 17 amino acids. The DNA of the CDR3 is TGTGCCACCAGTGGCCAATTCGGGCAGGGAACCCAAGAGACCCAGTACTTC. Its protein is CATSGQFGQGTQETQYF.

This clonotype has ten or more counts. V gene TRBV4-2 combines with J gene TRBJ1-2; D may be TRBD1 (6 bases). Germline CDR1 LGHNA, CDR2 YNFKEQ. V lost 2 bases to trimming and J lost 6 bases, with 13 bases between them. The CDR3 contains 14 residues. CDR3 nucleotide sequence: TGTGCCAGCAGCCAAACAGGGACTGTAAATGGCTACACCTTC. Protein sequence: CASSQTGTVNGYTF.

This clonotype was counted only a few times. The chain employs TRBV9 and TRBJ2-5, with 7 bases that match TRBD2. V gave up 4 bases and J gave up 3 bases; unmatched junction bases: 18. CDR1 is SGDLS and CDR2 is YYNGEE in the germline V gene. This CDR3 is built from 18 residues. The CDR3 nucleotides read TGTGCCAGCAGCACAGCGGGAACTCGGGTCGGTTTGAAAGAGACCCAGTACTTC. Protein: CASSTAGTRVGLKETQYF.

There are a few counts of this clonotype. CDR3 DNA: TGTGCCATCAGTGAGACTTCCCGGGACAGGGACGGAGGCACAGATACGCAGTATTTT. This translates into CAISETSRDRDGGTDTQYF. J is TRBJ2-3 and V is TRBV10-3; 9 bases match TRBD1. The germline CDR1 and CDR2 sequences are ENHRY and SYGVKD. With 2 bases clipped from V and 1 base from J, the junction kept 13 bases outside the gene matches. The CDR3 is 19 residues long.

The V and J genes are TRBV7-8 and TRBJ2-4; a possible D gene is TRBD2 (5 bases). The CDR3 contains 14 residues. V shed 2 bases and J shed 9 bases, with 14 bases lying between them. Germline V gives CDR1 SGHVS, CDR2 FQNEAQ. The CDR3 DNA follows: TGTGCCAGCAGCTTACCCGGGGAAAGTGGCATTCAGTACTTC. Its translation: CASSLPGESGIQYF.